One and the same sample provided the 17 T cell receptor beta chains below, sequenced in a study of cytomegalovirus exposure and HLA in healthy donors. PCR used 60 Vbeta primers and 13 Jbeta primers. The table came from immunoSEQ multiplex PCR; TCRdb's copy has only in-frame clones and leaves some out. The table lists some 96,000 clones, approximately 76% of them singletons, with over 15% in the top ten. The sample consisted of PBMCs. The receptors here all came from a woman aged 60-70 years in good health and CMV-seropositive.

The CDR3: CASSIGEPQHF. The CDR3 DNA reads TGTGCCAGTAGTATCGGGGAGCCCCAGCATTTT. The V and J genes are TRBV19 and TRBJ1-5; D gene uncertain. Germline V gives CDR1 LNHDA, CDR2 SQIVND (reference sequence). The V gene lost 3 bases and the J gene lost 8 bases, with 5 bases spanning the gap. The CDR3 has 11 amino acids.

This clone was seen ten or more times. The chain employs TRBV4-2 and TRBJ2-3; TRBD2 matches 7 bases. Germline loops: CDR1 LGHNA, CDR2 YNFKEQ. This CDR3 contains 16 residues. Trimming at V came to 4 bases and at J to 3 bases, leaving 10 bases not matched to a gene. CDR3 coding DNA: TGTGCCAGCAGCCCGACTAGCATCCAAAAGACAGATACGCAGTATTTT. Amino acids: CASSPTSIQKTDTQYF.

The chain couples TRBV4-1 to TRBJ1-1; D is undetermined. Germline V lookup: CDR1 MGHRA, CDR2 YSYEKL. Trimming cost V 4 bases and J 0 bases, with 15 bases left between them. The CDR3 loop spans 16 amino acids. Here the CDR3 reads CASSPIPTVMNTEAFF. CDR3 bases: TGCGCCAGCAGCCCGATTCCGACTGTAATGAACACTGAAGCTTTCTTT.

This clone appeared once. CDR3 nucleotides: TGTGCCAGCTCACCACCAAGAAGGACTACTGGAAACACCATATATTTT. Translation: CASSPPRRTTGNTIYF. The V and J genes are TRBV18 and TRBJ1-3; unclear D gene. Germline CDR1 and CDR2: KGHSH and LQKENI. This CDR3 spans 16 amino acids. With 0 bases removed from V and 2 bases from J, the gap between germline ends came to 11 bases.

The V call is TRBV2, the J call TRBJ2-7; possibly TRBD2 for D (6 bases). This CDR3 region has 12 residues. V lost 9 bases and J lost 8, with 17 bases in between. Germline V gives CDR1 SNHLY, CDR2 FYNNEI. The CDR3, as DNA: TGTGCCAGTGGCGGGACTCTGGAACAGCAGTACTTC. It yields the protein CASGGTLEQQYF. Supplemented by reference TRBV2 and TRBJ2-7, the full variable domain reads EPEVTQTPSHQVTQMGQEVILRCVPISNHLYFYWYRQILGQKVEFLVSFYNNEISEKSEIFDDQFSVERPDGSNFTLKIRSTKLEDSAMYFCASGGTLEQQYFGPGTRLTVT.

In DNA, the CDR3 is TGTGCCAGCAGCTTAGCCAGACAGGGGGTTTACAATGAGCAGTTCTTC. It specifies CASSLARQGVYNEQFF. The chain combines TRBV7-9 with TRBJ2-1; 9 bases agree with TRBD1. The CDR3 is 16 amino acids. V lost 0 bases to trimming and J lost 4 bases; unmatched junction nucleotides: 4. Germline V gene lookup returns CDR1 SEHNR and CDR2 FQNEAQ (reference sequence).

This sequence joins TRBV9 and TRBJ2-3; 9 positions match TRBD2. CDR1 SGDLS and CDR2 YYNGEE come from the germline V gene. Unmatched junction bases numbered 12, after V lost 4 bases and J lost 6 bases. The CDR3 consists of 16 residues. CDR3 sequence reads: CASSPRLAERGDTQYF. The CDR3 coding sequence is TGTGCCAGCAGCCCTCGACTAGCGGAGAGGGGCGATACGCAGTATTTT.

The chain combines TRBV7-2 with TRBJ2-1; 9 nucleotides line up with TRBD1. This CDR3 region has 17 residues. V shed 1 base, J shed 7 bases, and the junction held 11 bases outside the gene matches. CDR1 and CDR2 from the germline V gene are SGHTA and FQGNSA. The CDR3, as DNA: TGTGCCAGCAGCTTAGGGGCCTACAGGGGGCGGTTAAATGAGCAGTTCTTC. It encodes CASSLGAYRGRLNEQFF.

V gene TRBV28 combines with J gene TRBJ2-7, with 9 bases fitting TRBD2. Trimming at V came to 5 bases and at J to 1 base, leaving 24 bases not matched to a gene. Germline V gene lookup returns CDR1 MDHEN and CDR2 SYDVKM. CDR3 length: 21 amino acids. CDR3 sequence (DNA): TGTGCCAGCAGTCCAATTGGGTCGTCTAGCGGGGTCAAGTTCAGGTCCTACGAGCAGTACTTC. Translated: CASSPIGSSSGVKFRSYEQYF.

CDR3 DNA: TGTGCCAGCAGTGAAGGACAGGGACCCTACACCGGGGAGCTGTTTTTT. This codes for CASSEGQGPYTGELFF. This chain connects TRBV6-1 to TRBJ2-2, with 7 nucleotides matching TRBD1. This CDR3 has 16 amino acids. The J segment lost 3 bases and the V segment lost 1 base, leaving 5 bases of the junction unmatched. Germline values: CDR1 MNHNS, CDR2 SASEGT.

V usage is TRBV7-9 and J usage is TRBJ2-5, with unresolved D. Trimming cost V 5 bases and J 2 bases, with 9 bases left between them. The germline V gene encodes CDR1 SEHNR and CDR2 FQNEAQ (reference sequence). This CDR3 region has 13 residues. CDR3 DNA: TGTGCCAGCAGCCGCCAGGAACAAGAGACCCAGTACTTC. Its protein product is CASSRQEQETQYF.

The DNA for the CDR3 is TGTGCCAGCAGCTTAGCCGGGACAGGGTTCGGGCAGCCCCAGCATTTT. It translates to CASSLAGTGFGQPQHF. This sequence joins TRBV7-2 and TRBJ1-5, with TRBD1 matching 9 bases. Germline trimming cut 0 bases from V and 7 bases from J; bases unmatched to any gene: 7. The germline gives CDR1 SGHTA, CDR2 FQGNSA. The CDR3 loop spans 16 amino acids. Drawing the rest from reference TRBV7-2 and TRBJ1-5, the complete variable domain is GAGVSQSPSNKVTEKGKDVELRCDPISGHTALYWYRQSLGQGLEFLIYFQGNSAPDKSGLPSDRFSAERTGGSVSTLTIQRTQQEDSAVYLCASSLAGTGFGQPQHFGDGTRLSIL.

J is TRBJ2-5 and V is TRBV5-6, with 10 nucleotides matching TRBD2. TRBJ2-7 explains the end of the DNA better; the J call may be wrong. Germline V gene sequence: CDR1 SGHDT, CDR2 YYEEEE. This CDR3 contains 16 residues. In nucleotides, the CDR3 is TGTGCCAGCAGCTTGTTTTGGACTAGCGGATCGAACGAGCAGTACTTC. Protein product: CASSLFWTSGSNEQYF.

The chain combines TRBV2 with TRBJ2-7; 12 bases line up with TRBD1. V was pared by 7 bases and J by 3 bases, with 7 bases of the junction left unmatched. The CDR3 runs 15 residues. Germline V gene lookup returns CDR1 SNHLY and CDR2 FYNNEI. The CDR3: CASTLGTGGSYEQYF. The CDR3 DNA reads TGTGCCAGCACCCTCGGGACAGGGGGCAGCTACGAGCAGTACTTC.

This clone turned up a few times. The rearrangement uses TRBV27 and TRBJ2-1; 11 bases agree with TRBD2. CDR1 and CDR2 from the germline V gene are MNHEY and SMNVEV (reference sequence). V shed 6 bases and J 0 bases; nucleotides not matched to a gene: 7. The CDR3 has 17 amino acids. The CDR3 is CASSFIAGGPSYNEQFF. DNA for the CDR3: TGTGCCAGCAGCTTCATAGCGGGAGGGCCCTCCTACAATGAGCAGTTCTTC.

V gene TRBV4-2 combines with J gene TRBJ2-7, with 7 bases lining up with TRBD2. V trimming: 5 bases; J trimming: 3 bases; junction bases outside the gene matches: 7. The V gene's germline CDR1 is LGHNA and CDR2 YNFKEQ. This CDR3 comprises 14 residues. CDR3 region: CASSTTGRIYEQYF. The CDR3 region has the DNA TGTGCCAGCAGCACAACCGGGAGGATCTACGAGCAGTACTTC.

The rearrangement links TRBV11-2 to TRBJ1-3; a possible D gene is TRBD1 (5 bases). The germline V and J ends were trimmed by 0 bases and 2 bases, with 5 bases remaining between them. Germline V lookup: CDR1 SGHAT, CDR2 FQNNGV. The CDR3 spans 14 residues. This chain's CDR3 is CASSLDRAGNTIYF. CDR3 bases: TGTGCCAGCAGCTTAGACAGGGCTGGAAACACCATATATTTT. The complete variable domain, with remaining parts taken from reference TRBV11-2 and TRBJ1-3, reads EAGVAQSPRYKIIEKRQSVAFWCNPISGHATLYWYQQILGQGPKLLIQFQNNGVVDDSQLPKDRFSAERLKGVDSTLKIQPAKLEDSAVYLCASSLDRAGNTIYFGEGSWLTVV.